Listed below are T cell receptor beta chains from one sample, sequenced in a study of blood T cell repertoires in COVID-19. Sequencing used immunoSEQ multiplex PCR; TCRdb keeps in-frame clones, though not all of them. The sample holds a few hundred thousand clones; roughly 84% are singletons and the top ten take over 1.5%. Sequencing input: peripheral blood. Source of these receptors: a woman aged 35 to 49 who had recovered from COVID-19. The CDR3 runs from the conserved cysteine through the conserved F or W. The D gene is left open where the match is weak. Not every row has a clone size; where given, it reads once, few, many or a size class.

D: TRBD1
J: TRBJ1-5
size: once
V: TRBV19
DNA: TGTGCCAGTAGGGGTTGGGCAGGGGGCATTGAAAGCAATCAGCCCCAGCATTTT
CDR3: CASRGWAGGIESNQPQHF

D: NA
J: TRBJ1-4
size: NA
V: TRBV27
DNA: TGTGCCGTCAGGGGCAGAAATGAAAAACTGTTTTTT
CDR3: CAVRGRNEKLFF

D: TRBD1
J: TRBJ2-3
size: NA
V: TRBV4-2
DNA: TGTGCCAGCAGCCAAGTGACCCTTACAGGGGAAGGGGATACGCAGTATTTT
CDR3: CASSQVTLTGEGDTQYF

D: NA
J: TRBJ2-7
size: NA
V: TRBV18
DNA: TGTGCCAGCTCCGAGACCGTGACAGGTCGCTCCTACGGGCAGTACTTC
CDR3: CASSETVTGRSYGQYF

D: TRBD2
J: TRBJ2-4
size: NA
V: TRBV15
DNA: TGTGCCACCTTGCAGGAAGGGGATGGGCGGGGGTTAGACATTCAGTACTTC
CDR3: CATLQEGDGRGLDIQYF

D: NA
J: TRBJ1-2
size: NA
V: TRBV28
DNA: TGTGCCAGCAGTGGGCAAACCCTCTATGGCTACACCTTC
CDR3: CASSGQTLYGYTF

D: NA
J: TRBJ2-5
size: NA
V: TRBV10-2
DNA: TGCGCCAGCTCCCCTCAGGGGGGTGGGGAGACCCAGTACTTC
CDR3: CASSPQGGGETQYF

D: NA
J: TRBJ1-2
size: NA
V: TRBV20-1
DNA: TGCAGTGCTAGTCCTGGAGGGAGGGGCTATGGCTACACCTTC
CDR3: CSASPGGRGYGYTF

D: NA
J: TRBJ1-4
size: once
V: TRBV3-1/TRBV3-2
DNA: TGTGCCAGCAGCCAGCCGGGAGGGGCTAATGAAAAACTGTTTTTT
CDR3: CASSQPGGANEKLFF

D: NA
J: TRBJ1-5
size: NA
V: TRBV15
DNA: TGTGCCACCAGCCCCGGGCAACGGAGGTATCAGCCCCAGCATTTT
CDR3: CATSPGQRRYQPQHF

D: NA
J: TRBJ1-1
size: few
V: TRBV19
DNA: TGTGCCAGTAGTATTGGGCAGAACACTGAAGCTTTCTTT
CDR3: CASSIGQNTEAFF

D: NA
J: TRBJ1-5
size: NA
V: TRBV19
DNA: TGTGCCAGTAGTATTACGGCGGACAGAGGGCAGCCCCAGCATTTT
CDR3: CASSITADRGQPQHF

D: TRBD1
J: TRBJ1-2
size: NA
V: TRBV3-1/TRBV3-2
DNA: TGTGCCAGCAGCCAAGGTTTAGGGACAGCTTATGGCTACACCTTC
CDR3: CASSQGLGTAYGYTF

D: NA
J: TRBJ2-2
size: NA
V: TRBV6-5
DNA: TGTGCCAGCAGCCAAACTAGCAACACCGGGGAGCTGTTTTTT
CDR3: CASSQTSNTGELFF

D: TRBD1
J: TRBJ1-6
size: NA
V: TRBV6-5
DNA: TGTGCCAGCTTACGGGACAGGGTAAATTCACCCCTCCACTTT
CDR3: CASLRDRVNSPLHF

D: TRBD1
J: TRBJ2-7
size: once
V: TRBV3-1/TRBV3-2
DNA: TGTGCCAGCAGCCAATGGGACAGAGACTACGAGCAGTACTTC
CDR3: CASSQWDRDYEQYF

D: TRBD1
J: TRBJ1-1
size: NA
V: TRBV19
DNA: TGTGCCAGTAAGTACAGGGGGCGCGGGTCGACTGAAGCTTTCTTT
CDR3: CASKYRGRGSTEAFF

D: NA
J: TRBJ1-2
size: NA
V: TRBV15
DNA: TGTGCCACCAGCCCAGGGCGCAACAGGGATGGCTACACCTTC
CDR3: CATSPGRNRDGYTF

D: NA
J: TRBJ1-1
size: NA
V: TRBV11-2
DNA: TGTGCCAGCAGCCCTGGGGGGACGGCGAACACTGAAGCTTTCTTT
CDR3: CASSPGGTANTEAFF

D: TRBD2
J: TRBJ2-1
size: few
V: TRBV12-3/TRBV12-4
DNA: TGTGCCAGCAGCGGACTAGCGCACCCCGAGCAGTTCTTC
CDR3: CASSGLAHPEQFF

D: NA
J: TRBJ1-1
size: NA
V: TRBV11-3
DNA: TGTGCCAGCAGCTTTGACACGGCCAACACTGAAGCTTTCTTT
CDR3: CASSFDTANTEAFF

D: NA
J: TRBJ1-6
size: NA
V: TRBV5-6
DNA: TGTGCCAGCAGCCCGGGCCCCGGGGATTCACCCCTCCACTTT
CDR3: CASSPGPGDSPLHF

D: TRBD1
J: TRBJ1-1
size: NA
V: TRBV4-1
DNA: TGCGCCAGCAGCCAAACCACAGGGGGAAACACTGAAGCTTTCTTT
CDR3: CASSQTTGGNTEAFF

D: TRBD1
J: TRBJ2-5
size: NA
V: TRBV5-1
DNA: TGCGCCAGCAGCTCACAGGGGGAGGAAGAGACCCAGTACTTC
CDR3: CASSSQGEEETQYF

D: NA
J: TRBJ2-1
size: NA
V: TRBV5-1
DNA: TGCGCCAGCAGCCCCGCAACGGGGGTATACAATGAGCAGTTCTTC
CDR3: CASSPATGVYNEQFF

D: NA
J: TRBJ1-2
size: once
V: TRBV4-1
DNA: TGCGCCAGCAGCCAAGGTGCTGAGGCGTTGAATGGCTACACCTTC
CDR3: CASSQGAEALNGYTF

D: NA
J: TRBJ1-1
size: once
V: TRBV3-1/TRBV3-2
DNA: TGTGCCAGCAGCCAAGATAGTGCGGGAAACACTGAAGCTTTCTTT
CDR3: CASSQDSAGNTEAFF

D: NA
J: TRBJ1-2
size: NA
V: TRBV3-1/TRBV3-2
DNA: TGTGCCAGCAGCCTTCGGACAGATGGCTACACCTTC
CDR3: CASSLRTDGYTF

D: TRBD2
J: TRBJ2-1
size: NA
V: TRBV28
DNA: TGTGCCAGCAGTCCCCTGACGGGGGGTTACAATGAGCAGTTCTTC
CDR3: CASSPLTGGYNEQFF

D: NA
J: TRBJ1-6
size: NA
V: TRBV5-1
DNA: TGCGCCAGCAGCCGGTCTGAGAATTCACCCCTCCACTTT
CDR3: CASSRSENSPLHF

D: TRBD1
J: TRBJ2-2
size: NA
V: TRBV2
DNA: TGTGCCAGCAGCTTCGGACAGGGTCCCACCGGGGAGCTGTTTTTT
CDR3: CASSFGQGPTGELFF

D: TRBD1
J: TRBJ1-5
size: once
V: TRBV5-1
DNA: TGCGCCAGCAGCTTAGGAGGACAGGCCAATCAGCCCCAGCATTTT
CDR3: CASSLGGQANQPQHF

D: NA
J: TRBJ1-3
size: NA
V: TRBV14
DNA: TGTGCCAGCAGCCAACGGGTTCTCGGTAACACCATATATTTT
CDR3: CASSQRVLGNTIYF

D: TRBD1
J: TRBJ1-2
size: NA
V: TRBV10-1
DNA: TGCGCCAGCAGTGATGAGGGACAGGGCGCATATGGCTACACCTTC
CDR3: CASSDEGQGAYGYTF

D: NA
J: TRBJ1-2
size: NA
V: TRBV7-9
DNA: TGTGCCAGCAGCATTTCGGGAGGGGATGGCTACACCTTC
CDR3: CASSISGGDGYTF

D: NA
J: TRBJ1-1
size: NA
V: TRBV11-3
DNA: TGTGCCAGCAGCTCTAGGGGGGGCGCGGGCACTGAAGCTTTCTTT
CDR3: CASSSRGGAGTEAFF

D: TRBD2
J: TRBJ2-1
size: NA
V: TRBV5-1
DNA: TGCGCCAGCAGACGGACTAGCGGGGCCGGAGACAATGAGCAGTTCTTC
CDR3: CASRRTSGAGDNEQFF

D: TRBD1
J: TRBJ1-1
size: NA
V: TRBV7-9
DNA: TGTGCCAGCAGCTGGACAGGGGGCACTGAAGCTTTCTTT
CDR3: CASSWTGGTEAFF

D: TRBD1
J: TRBJ1-2
size: NA
V: TRBV7-9
DNA: TGTGCCAGCAGCTTATATATGGGCGACAGGGTGCGCTTATGGGGCTACACCTTC
CDR3: CASSLYMGDRVRLWGYTF

D: NA
J: TRBJ2-1
size: NA
V: TRBV9
DNA: TGTGCCAGCAGCGTAGCTCTTAATGAGCAGTTCTTC
CDR3: CASSVALNEQFF

D: NA
J: TRBJ1-5
size: NA
V: TRBV28
DNA: TGTGCCAGCAGTATAGGGGGCAATCAGCCCCAGCATTTT
CDR3: CASSIGGNQPQHF

D: NA
J: TRBJ1-6
size: NA
V: TRBV30
DNA: TGTGCCTGGGGTGAGACTTGGGGCAGATTACCCTATAATTCACCCCTCCACTTT
CDR3: CAWGETWGRLPYNSPLHF